This T cell receptor (beta chain) was identified in a study of blood T cell repertoires in COVID-19. The repertoire was sequenced with immunoSEQ multiplex PCR; TCRdb's copy has only in-frame clones and lacks some. In the table there are tens of thousands of clones, roughly 83% of which are singletons. Material: peripheral blood. The TCR originated in an older man with active COVID-19.

The CDR3 sequence is CATSDIQRQGASDGYTF. The CDR3 nucleotides are TGTGCCACCAGTGATATCCAACGACAGGGGGCCTCTGATGGCTACACCTTC. The rearrangement joins TRBV24-1 to TRBJ1-2; 10 bases fit TRBD1. The CDR3 consists of 17 residues. J gave up 6 bases and V 3 bases, and 12 bases lay outside the gene matches. The V gene's germline CDR1 is KGHDR and CDR2 SFDVKD.